This T cell receptor beta chain was observed in a study of memory CD8 T cells in hepatitis C reinfection. Study information: Peak reinfection samples were taken 3 to 8 weeks after detection.

The germline V and J ends were trimmed by 0 bases and 0 bases, with 10 bases remaining between them. This CDR3 has 16 residues. Germline V gives CDR1 SGHRS, CDR2 YFSETQ. Time point in this sample: peak reinfection, 3 to 8 weeks after reinfection detection. The sorted cells went straight to TCR sequencing with no prior in vitro expansion. Sequenced by immunoSEQ multiplex PCR; TCRdb stores in-frame clones only, minus some. The sample consists of around 45,000 clones, approximately 87% of them appearing once. Specimen: naive CD8+ T cells sorted from blood. The TCR sequence derives from a man aged 18 to 29 with hepatitis C virus infection. V is TRBV5-1 and J is TRBJ2-1; possibly TRBD2 for D (5 bases). The CDR3 nucleotides are TGCGCCAGCAGCTTGGGGGAGCGGAGCTCCTACAATGAGCAGTTCTTC. Amino acid sequence: CASSLGERSSYNEQFF.